These 27 T cell receptor beta chains share one sample of origin, sequenced in a study of T-cell reconstitution after alpha-beta-depleted transplantation in children. Unique molecular identifiers featured in how the TCRbeta library was prepared. TCRdb processed the PCR reads anew with MiXCR; each CDR3 protein has one entry. This table has 350,000 to 400,000 distinct CDR3 sequences, roughly 15% appearing once. Sequenced material: PBMCs, taken from the stem cell graft. These receptors were collected from a human donor who donated a stem cell graft to a child with Fanconi anemia.

This clonotype is classed as medium-sized. One end of the junction varies from germline; a read error may be responsible. The chain uses TRBV5-1 and TRBJ2-5, with D possibly being TRBD1 (6 bases). This CDR3 is built from 13 residues. Germline CDR1 SGHRS, CDR2 YFSETQ. The CDR3 loop is CASSLGQQETQYF. In nucleotides, the CDR3 is TGTGCCAGCAGTCTAGGACAGCAAGAGACCCAGTACTTC.

This clonotype was seen a few times. This sequence joins TRBV5-1 and TRBJ1-4, with TRBD1 matching over 7 bases. The CDR3 covers 14 residues. Germline V gene sequence: CDR1 SGHRS, CDR2 YFSETQ. V lost 6 bases to trimming and J lost 6 bases; unmatched junction nucleotides: 8. The CDR3 sequence: CASNPGDSYEKLFF. In DNA, the CDR3 is TGCGCCAGCAATCCCGGGGACAGTTATGAAAAACTGTTTTTT.

This clonotype was seen a handful of times. V usage is TRBV20-1 and J usage is TRBJ2-7; 9 positions match TRBD2. The CDR3 sequence is 14 residues long. J lost 4 bases, V lost 4 bases, and 8 bases had no gene match. Germline V gene data show CDR1 as DFQATT and CDR2 as SNEGSKA (reference sequence). CDR3 in DNA: TGCAGTGCTACTTCCCCTAGCGGGAAGTACGAGCAGTACTTC. It codes for CSATSPSGKYEQYF.

This clonotype was observed many times. The gene calls are TRBV18 and TRBJ2-2; no reliable D call. Germline lookup yields CDR1 KGHSH and CDR2 LQKENI. The V gene lost 2 bases and the J gene lost 1 base, with 5 bases spanning the gap. CDR3 length: 14 amino acids. The CDR3 DNA is TGTGCCAGCTCACCAACGGAGAACACCGGGGAGCTGTTTTTT. It codes for CASSPTENTGELFF.

This clonotype came up a few times. The CDR3 reads CSARDFGRGTEAFF. As DNA, the CDR3 is TGCAGTGCTAGAGATTTCGGGAGGGGCACTGAAGCTTTCTTT. The V gene is TRBV20-1, the J gene TRBJ1-1; TRBD1 might be the D (5 bases). Germline values: CDR1 DFQATT, CDR2 SNEGSKA (reference sequence). This CDR3 is 14 amino acids long. V lost 0 bases and J lost 4, with 12 bases in between.

This clonotype was found a few times. The chain carries TRBV10-3 and TRBJ1-2; 9 bases align to TRBD1. The CDR3 covers 15 residues. Germline-derived CDR1 and CDR2 are ENHRY and SYGVKD. The ends lost 11 bases at V and 2 bases at J; junction bases unmatched: 12. CDR3 DNA sequence: TGTGCCGCCTCCGCCGGGACAGGGACAAACTATGGCTACACCTTC. It is translated as CAASAGTGTNYGYTF.

This clonotype has just a few counts. J is TRBJ2-1 and V is TRBV7-2; D unresolved. V lost 5 bases, J lost 1 base, and 12 bases lay in between. This CDR3 region has 15 residues. Germline values: CDR1 SGHTA, CDR2 FQGNSA. The CDR3 loop is CASSVWAGSYNEQFF. DNA for the CDR3: TGTGCCAGCAGCGTCTGGGCAGGATCCTACAATGAGCAGTTCTTC.

In this sample, this clonotype turned up a few times. This chain connects TRBV20-1 to TRBJ2-1; no definite D call. Germline V gene lookup returns CDR1 DFQATT and CDR2 SNEGSKA (reference sequence). The V end lost 3 bases, the J end lost 2 bases, and 11 bases lay between the germline ends. The CDR3 is 14 residues long. Here the CDR3 reads CSASGMTPYNEQFF. The CDR3 coding sequence is TGCAGTGCTAGCGGCATGACCCCCTACAATGAGCAGTTCTTC.

This clonotype was seen a handful of times. The genes are TRBV10-3 and TRBJ2-5; 10 bases align to TRBD2. Germline-derived CDR1 and CDR2 are ENHRY and SYGVKD. This CDR3 is 16 amino acids long. The ends lost 4 bases at V and 5 bases at J; junction bases unmatched: 10. CDR3 amino acids: CAISAERGGRSETQYF. The CDR3 DNA follows: TGTGCCATCAGTGCTGAGCGGGGGGGCCGTTCCGAGACCCAGTACTTC.

This clonotype appeared many times. This sequence joins TRBV24-1 and TRBJ1-5, with D unresolved. CDR3 size: 14 residues. In germline, CDR1 is KGHDR, CDR2 SFDVKD. V gave up 4 bases and J gave up 0 bases, with 6 bases separating them. CDR3 DNA sequence: TGTGCCACCAGTGACGGTGATAGCAATCAGCCCCAGCATTTT. Its translation is CATSDGDSNQPQHF.

This clonotype was detected many times. This rearrangement joins TRBV2 to TRBJ1-3; 7 bases map to TRBD1. The CDR3 is made up of 16 amino acids. The junction had 7 bases not matched to a gene; V was cut back by 5 bases and J by 0 bases. Germline CDR1 reads SNHLY; CDR2 reads FYNNEI. The CDR3 DNA is TGTGCCAGCAGTACTGGTACAGGGGACTCTGGAAACACCATATATTTT. Amino acids: CASSTGTGDSGNTIYF. The variable domain in full, completed from reference TRBV2 and TRBJ1-3, reads EPEVTQTPSHQVTQMGQEVILRCVPISNHLYFYWYRQILGQKVEFLVSFYNNEISEKSEIFDDQFSVERPDGSNFTLKIRSTKLEDSAMYFCASSTGTGDSGNTIYFGEGSWLTVV.

At least ten counts were recorded for this clonotype. The chain has TRBV7-2 and TRBJ1-5; no clear D. CDR3 size: 15 residues. The germline V and J ends were trimmed by 4 bases and 2 bases, with 12 bases remaining between them. CDR1 is SGHTA and CDR2 is FQGNSA in the germline V gene. The CDR3 DNA is TGTGCCAGCAGCTCCCAGGCAGGACGCAATCAGCCCCAGCATTTT. Protein sequence: CASSSQAGRNQPQHF.

This clonotype has more than one count but fewer than ten. The rearrangement links TRBV12-5 to TRBJ2-7, with 8 bases aligning to TRBD1. CDR3 size: 12 residues. In germline, CDR1 is LGHNT, CDR2 FRNRAP. The trim removed 6 bases at V and 5 bases at J, leaving 3 bases unmatched. CDR3 sequence (DNA): TGTGCTAGTGGCCGACAGGGGCACGAGCAGTACGTC. This codes for CASGRQGHEQYV.

This clonotype was observed a few times. The rearrangement links TRBV14 to TRBJ2-2; the D gene is possibly TRBD2 (5 bases). Germline loops: CDR1 SGHDN, CDR2 FVKESK. V was cut by 3 bases and J by 8 bases, with 13 bases left in between. This CDR3 spans 14 amino acids. The CDR3 protein is CASSQMHRGGELFF. The CDR3 nucleotides read TGTGCCAGCAGCCAGATGCATCGGGGAGGGGAGCTGTTTTTT.

This clonotype has a count of ten or more. The chain joins TRBV20-1 to TRBJ1-5, with 9 positions matching TRBD1. Germline assignment: CDR1 DFQATT and CDR2 SNEGSKA (reference sequence). V shed 6 bases, J shed 9 bases, and the junction held 9 bases outside the gene matches. The CDR3 contains 13 residues. The CDR3 here is CSATTGGGRPQHF. For the CDR3, the DNA is TGCAGTGCCACTACAGGGGGCGGGCGGCCCCAGCATTTT.

The chain is built from TRBV7-8 and TRBJ2-1, with TRBD2 matching over 10 bases. Trimming at V came to 1 base and at J to 4 bases, leaving 4 bases not matched to a gene. The CDR3 sequence is 16 residues long. The germline gives CDR1 SGHVS, CDR2 FQNEAQ. The CDR3 DNA reads as TGTGCCAGCAGCTTAGTAACTAGCGGGGAATACAATGAGCAGTTCTTC. It encodes CASSLVTSGEYNEQFF.

This clonotype was observed a handful of times. The chain recombines TRBV7-6 with TRBJ2-3; possibly TRBD2 for D (5 bases). V was pared by 0 bases and J by 3 bases, with 10 bases between. Germline V gene lookup returns CDR1 SGHVS and CDR2 FNYEAQ. The CDR3 contains 15 residues. This chain's CDR3 is CASSLAGRGTDTQYF. The CDR3 nucleotides are TGTGCCAGCAGCTTAGCAGGGCGCGGGACAGATACGCAGTATTTT.

A few counts support this clonotype. The chain is built from TRBV5-6 and TRBJ1-2, with a weak D call TRBD1 (5 bases). This CDR3 comprises 14 residues. CDR1 SGHDT and CDR2 YYEEEE come from the germline V gene. Trimming took off 0 bases at V and 2 bases at J, with 8 bases between the two ends. Here the CDR3 DNA reads TGTGCCAGCAGCTTGGGACAGCTGAACTATGGCTACACCTTC. Its translation: CASSLGQLNYGYTF.

This chain joins TRBV12-3 or TRBV12-4 and TRBJ2-5, with 8 bases lining up with TRBD2. CDR3 size: 15 residues. The ends lost 3 bases at V and 3 bases at J; junction bases unmatched: 6. For the CDR3, the DNA is TGTGCCAGCAGTTTCGGTAGCGGGGTGAAAGAGACCCAGTACTTC. Residues: CASSFGSGVKETQYF.

The V call is TRBV6-5, the J call TRBJ1-6, with 8 bases identical to TRBD1. This CDR3 is 15 amino acids long. J lost 7 bases, V lost 0 bases, and 2 bases had no gene match. CDR1 and CDR2 from the germline V gene are MNHEY and SVGAGI. This CDR3 reads CASSYSRTGNSPLHF. CDR3 in DNA: TGTGCCAGCAGTTACTCGAGGACAGGGAATTCACCCCTCCACTTT.

The table lists this clonotype with many counts. The genes are TRBV29-1 and TRBJ2-7; 8 positions agree with TRBD1. V shed 0 bases and J 5 bases; nucleotides not matched to a gene: 6. CDR3 size: 14 residues. The germline gives CDR1 SQVTM, CDR2 ANQGSEA. Written as DNA, the CDR3 is TGCAGCGTTGAAGACGAACAGGGGGTCAACGAGCAGTACTTC. Its protein is CSVEDEQGVNEQYF.

This clonotype appeared a few times. The rearrangement uses TRBV4-2 and TRBJ1-1; D gene ambiguous. V was shortened by 2 bases and J by 1 base, with 11 bases between the two germline ends. Per the germline V gene, CDR1 is LGHNA and CDR2 is YNFKEQ. CDR3 size: 15 residues. CDR3 bases: TGTGCCAGCAGCCAAACCCTGTGGGGGAACACTGAAGCTTTCTTT. The encoded protein is CASSQTLWGNTEAFF.

The chain combines TRBV5-6 with TRBJ2-1, with TRBD2 as a possible D gene (6 bases). Germline V CDR1 and CDR2: SGHDT, YYEEEE. This CDR3 has 14 residues. V dropped 1 base and J dropped 6 bases, with 11 bases sitting between them. The CDR3 DNA follows: TGTGCCAGCAGCTTGCGACTAGAAGGCAATGAGCAGTTCTTC. This gives the protein CASSLRLEGNEQFF.

This clonotype occurred a few times. The rearrangement uses TRBV18 and TRBJ1-1, with D hard to call. V was shortened by 4 bases and J by 4 bases, with 13 bases between the two germline ends. This CDR3 comprises 14 residues. Germline-derived CDR1 and CDR2 are KGHSH and LQKENI. The CDR3 region is CASSQQSETTEAFF. The CDR3 DNA reads as TGTGCCAGCTCACAACAGTCTGAGACCACTGAAGCTTTCTTT.

This clonotype was counted between two and nine times. The gene calls are TRBV7-6 and TRBJ2-5, with 7 bases identical to TRBD2. Germline assignment: CDR1 SGHVS and CDR2 FNYEAQ. The CDR3 contains 13 residues. The V and J ends lost 2 bases and 5 bases, in that order; junction bases with no gene match: 2. The CDR3 DNA follows: TGTGCCAGCAGCTTAAAGGGAGGGGAGACCCAGTACTTC. It specifies CASSLKGGETQYF.

The V gene is TRBV12-3 or TRBV12-4, the J gene TRBJ2-1; a possible D gene is TRBD2 (5 bases). This CDR3 region has 13 residues. The ends were cut back, 6 bases at V and 6 bases at J, with 12 bases in the middle. The CDR3 reads CASSGLGVNEQFF. The CDR3 region has the DNA TGTGCCAGCAGCGGACTCGGGGTCAATGAGCAGTTCTTC.

The chain is built from TRBV3-1 and TRBJ2-1; no clear D. The CDR3 has 10 amino acids. V dropped 8 bases and J dropped 5 bases, with 4 bases sitting between them. Germline V lookup: CDR1 LGHDT, CDR2 YNNKEL (reference sequence). The CDR3: CASGDNEQFF. Written as DNA, the CDR3 is TGTGCCAGCGGGGACAATGAGCAGTTCTTC.